Below are 8 T cell receptor beta chains sequenced from a single sample in a study of cytomegalovirus exposure and HLA in healthy donors. TCRdb's table, derived via immunoSEQ multiplex PCR, lists solely in-frame clones and lacks some. The repertoire includes over 200,000 clones, 90% of them detected once, and less than 0.4% sits in the top ten. The sequenced material came from PBMCs. The receptors were sampled from a woman in her late teens or twenties in good health and CMV-seronegative.

The chain links TRBV4-2 to TRBJ2-1, with 12 positions matching TRBD2. Germline V gene data show CDR1 as LGHNA and CDR2 as YNFKEQ. With V trimmed by 5 bases and J by 5 bases, 4 bases remained unmatched. This CDR3 spans 15 amino acids. Here the CDR3 DNA reads TGTGCCAGCAGCACAAGACTAGCGGGGGACAATGAGCAGTTCTTC. Translating gives CASSTRLAGDNEQFF.

This clone was seen only a few times. V is TRBV4-1 and J is TRBJ2-7, with 9 bases identical to TRBD1. Trimming at V came to 5 bases and at J to 2 bases, leaving 7 bases not matched to a gene. The germline CDR1 and CDR2 sequences are MGHRA and YSYEKL. The CDR3 sequence is 15 residues long. Here the CDR3 reads CASSIGQGNPYEQYF. The CDR3 nucleotides read TGCGCCAGCAGCATCGGACAGGGGAACCCCTACGAGCAGTACTTC.

The V gene is TRBV27, the J gene TRBJ2-1; 7 nucleotides agree with TRBD2. The CDR3 has 13 residues. J lost 3 bases, V lost 5 bases, and 1 base had no gene match. Germline V gene data show CDR1 as MNHEY and CDR2 as SMNVEV (reference sequence). Written as DNA, the CDR3 is TGTGCCAGCAGTAGCGGGGTCTACAATGAGCAGTTCTTC. As protein: CASSSGVYNEQFF.

V is TRBV27 and J is TRBJ1-1, with D hard to call. The CDR3 runs 13 residues. V lost 5 bases, J lost 5 bases, and 12 bases lay in between. Germline V lookup: CDR1 MNHEY, CDR2 SMNVEV (reference sequence). Written as DNA, the CDR3 is TGTGCCAGCAGTATATACGGAGGTACTGAAGCTTTCTTT. Amino acids: CASSIYGGTEAFF.

The chain uses TRBV29-1 and TRBJ2-5; TRBD1 matches 7 bases. The V gene end was trimmed by 3 bases and the J gene end by 2 bases; junction bases not matched to a gene: 6. This CDR3 region has 14 residues. From germline, CDR1 is SQVTM and CDR2 ANQGSEA. The CDR3: CSVERTGLQETQYF. DNA for the CDR3: TGCAGCGTTGAGAGGACAGGTTTACAAGAGACCCAGTACTTC.

The chain is built from TRBV7-3 and TRBJ2-1; 11 bases agree with TRBD2. CDR3 size: 14 residues. The V gene end was trimmed by 5 bases and the J gene end by 5 bases; junction bases not matched to a gene: 2. The germline V gene has CDR1 SGHTA and CDR2 FQGTGA. DNA for the CDR3: TGTGCCAGCAGCCCGGGACTAGCGGACAATGAGCAGTTCTTC. It translates to CASSPGLADNEQFF.

This clone was found once. The chain combines TRBV27 with TRBJ2-1, with a weak D call TRBD2 (5 bases). V was clipped by 0 bases and J by 4 bases, with 16 bases between them. Germline CDR1 MNHEY, CDR2 SMNVEV (reference sequence). The CDR3 runs 17 residues. CDR3 sequence (DNA): TGTGCCAGCAGTTTATCGAAGGTGACTATGGTGTACAATGAGCAGTTCTTC. Residues: CASSLSKVTMVYNEQFF.

For this clone: The identical CDR3 is also encoded by other nucleotide sequences in the sample. The chain employs TRBV27 and TRBJ2-3, with 8 nucleotides matching TRBD1. CDR3 length: 14 amino acids. Germline trimming cut 4 bases from V and 1 base from J; bases unmatched to any gene: 1. Germline CDR1 is MNHEY and CDR2 is SMNVEV (reference sequence). CDR3 amino acids: CASSSGQGTDTQYF. CDR3 DNA: TGTGCCAGCAGTTCGGGACAGGGCACAGATACGCAGTATTTT.